This entry features one TCR beta chain sequence. Authors' analysis steps: Nucleated cell number was recorded as an estimate derived from reference gene primer amplification. This table comes from immunoSEQ multiplex PCR, and its TCRdb copy is limited to in-frame clones, with some not included. The V and J calls and clone size come from that table; D and trimming were worked out from the DNA. The data contain approximately 70,000 clones, over 80% of them seen just once; the ten biggest clones take up roughly 6.1%. This record comes from a study of blood T cell repertoires in COVID-19. Overall study context: Collection of acute and convalescent COVID-19 samples took place in the United States, Italy and Spain. Sample material is recorded as cDNA or gDNA derived from T cells, B-cell-depleted T cells, or PBMCs.

The V and J ends lost 0 bases and 4 bases respectively, with 7 bases between them. Germline V gene lookup returns CDR1 KGHSH and CDR2 LQKENI. The CDR3 length is 13 residues. The chain joins TRBV18 to TRBJ2-7; D is uncertain. Sample: peripheral blood. The sequence was obtained from a woman in her forties or fifties with acute or convalescent COVID-19. The CDR3 nucleotides read TGTGCCAGCTCACCACCTAGTTTATACGAGCAGTACTTC. This sequence encodes CASSPPSLYEQYF.